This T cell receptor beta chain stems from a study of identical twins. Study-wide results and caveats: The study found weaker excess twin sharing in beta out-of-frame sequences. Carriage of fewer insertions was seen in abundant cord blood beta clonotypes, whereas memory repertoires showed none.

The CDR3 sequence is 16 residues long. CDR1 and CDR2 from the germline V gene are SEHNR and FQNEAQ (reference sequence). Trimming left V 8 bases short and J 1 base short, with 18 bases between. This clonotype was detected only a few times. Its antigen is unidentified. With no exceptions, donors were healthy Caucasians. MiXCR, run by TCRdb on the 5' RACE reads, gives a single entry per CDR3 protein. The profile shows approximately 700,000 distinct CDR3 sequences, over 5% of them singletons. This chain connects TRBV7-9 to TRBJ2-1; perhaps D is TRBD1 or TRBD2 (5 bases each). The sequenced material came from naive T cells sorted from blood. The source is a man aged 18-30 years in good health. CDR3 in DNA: TGTGCCAGCTCGGGGCCCGGGATAGGGTCCTACAATGAGCAGTTCTTC. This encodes CASSGPGIGSYNEQFF.